One and the same sample provided the 21 T cell receptor beta chains below, sequenced in a study of Tregs in tolerant kidney transplant recipients. Profiled with immunoSEQ multiplex PCR; TCRdb holds only in-frame clones, not every one. The sample holds about 110,000 clones, 85% to 90% seen once. The specimen was CD4+ T cells from blood, collected before the transplant. These receptors were obtained from a human donor who received a combined kidney and bone marrow transplant.

In this sample, this clone turned up once. V gene TRBV27 combines with J gene TRBJ2-7, with a weak D call TRBD2 (5 bases). The CDR3 spans 15 residues. V gave up 6 bases and J gave up 0 bases, with 15 bases separating them. Germline V CDR1 and CDR2: MNHEY, SMNVEV (reference sequence). The CDR3 sequence: CASSRTAGNSYEQYF. The CDR3 bases are TGTGCCAGCAGCCGAACAGCCGGGAACTCCTACGAGCAGTACTTC.

This clone was found a few times. The junction differs from germline at one of its ends, possibly a read error. CDR3 sequence reads: CASSLAGAYEQYF. CDR3 nucleotide sequence: TGTGCCAGCAGCCTAGCGGGAGCCTACGAGCAGTACTTC. The gene calls are TRBV7-6 and TRBJ2-7; TRBD2 agrees at 10 bases. CDR1 is SGHVS and CDR2 is FNYEAQ in the germline V gene. The CDR3 is 13 amino acids. The full variable domain, its missing parts supplied by reference TRBV7-6 and TRBJ2-7, is GAGVSQSPRYKVTKRGQDVALRCDPISGHVSLYWYRQALGQGPEFLTYFNYEAQQDKSGLPNDRFSAERPEGSISTLTIQRTEQRDSAMYRCASSLAGAYEQYFGPGTRLTVT.

The genes are TRBV27 and TRBJ2-7; 7 nucleotides match TRBD2. Germline CDR1 MNHEY, CDR2 SMNVEV (reference sequence). This CDR3 is 16 amino acids long. The J segment lost 0 bases and the V segment lost 6 bases, leaving 11 bases of the junction unmatched. The CDR3 loop is CASSPRREARSYEQYF. For the CDR3, the DNA is TGTGCCAGCAGCCCCCGACGGGAGGCCCGCTCCTACGAGCAGTACTTC.

V and J are TRBV6-1 and TRBJ2-7, with 13 nucleotides matching TRBD2. J was trimmed by 0 bases and V by 6 bases; bases with no gene match: 2. The CDR3 extends over 15 amino acids. Germline V lookup: CDR1 MNHNS, CDR2 SASEGT. The CDR3 nucleotides read TGTGCCAGCAGGTGGACTAGCGGGAGCTCCTACGAGCAGTACTTC. It specifies CASRWTSGSSYEQYF.

This chain connects TRBV4-1 to TRBJ2-4; 9 bases align to TRBD1. After removal of 4 bases from V and 9 bases from J, the junction contained 10 bases not matched to a gene. Germline V CDR1 and CDR2: MGHRA, YSYEKL. The CDR3 has 15 residues. The CDR3 sequence: CASSPGQGGSGIQYF. Written as DNA, the CDR3 is TGCGCCAGCAGCCCGGGACAGGGAGGGTCGGGCATTCAGTACTTC.

In its sample, this clone was seen a few times. V is TRBV28 and J is TRBJ1-1, with no clear D. This CDR3 is built from 16 residues. Germline CDR1 and CDR2: MDHEN and SYDVKM. V gave up 6 bases and J gave up 1 base, with 18 bases separating them. The CDR3: CASRKGERMGNTEAFF. The CDR3 DNA reads TGTGCCAGCAGAAAGGGAGAAAGGATGGGGAACACTGAAGCTTTCTTT.

The chain links TRBV28 to TRBJ2-7; 11 bases map to TRBD2. V shed 4 bases and J 0 bases; nucleotides not matched to a gene: 5. CDR1 and CDR2 from the germline V gene are MDHEN and SYDVKM. The CDR3 is 16 amino acids. The CDR3 DNA sequence: TGTGCCAGCAGTTCCAGACTAGCGGGACCCTCCTACGAGCAGTACTTC. Translation: CASSSRLAGPSYEQYF.

DNA of the CDR3: TGTGCCAGCAGCTTGGGTATACAGTCTGGAAACACCATATATTTT. Translation: CASSLGIQSGNTIYF. The chain has TRBV5-4 and TRBJ1-3; D ambiguous. CDR3 length equals 15 residues. Trimming removed 0 bases at V and 1 base at J, with 8 bases between. CDR1 SGHNT and CDR2 YYREEE come from the germline V gene (reference sequence).

This clone has a single count. The chain employs TRBV15 and TRBJ1-3; D possibly corresponds to TRBD1 (6 bases). The V end lost 0 bases, the J end lost 4 bases, and 10 bases lay between the germline ends. Germline CDR1 LNHNV, CDR2 YYDKDF (reference sequence). The length of the CDR3 is 15 residues. The DNA of the CDR3 is TGTGCCACCAGCAGAGAGGGGGCGCGAGGAAACACCATATATTTT. Protein product: CATSREGARGNTIYF.

This sequence joins TRBV5-4 and TRBJ2-7; TRBD1 aligns across 7 bases. This CDR3 region has 15 residues. In germline, CDR1 is SGHNT, CDR2 YYREEE (reference sequence). V lost 5 bases, J lost 5 bases, and 13 bases stayed unmatched. The CDR3 region is CASRLQGPRRDEQYF. CDR3 nucleotide sequence: TGTGCCAGCAGACTACAGGGGCCCCGTAGGGACGAGCAGTACTTC.

V is TRBV9 and J is TRBJ2-3, with 10 positions matching TRBD2. This CDR3 is built from 16 residues. CDR1 is SGDLS and CDR2 is YYNGEE in the germline V gene. V shed 3 bases and J 3 bases; nucleotides not matched to a gene: 7. The DNA of the CDR3 is TGTGCCAGCAGCGCAGGGGTAGCGGGGGGTACAGATACGCAGTATTTT. Its protein is CASSAGVAGGTDTQYF. Full variable domain (missing parts from reference TRBV9 and TRBJ2-3): DSGVTQTPKHLITATGQRVTLRCSPRSGDLSVYWYQQSLDQGLQFLIQYYNGEERAKGNILERFSAQQFPDLHSELNLSSLELGDSALYFCASSAGVAGGTDTQYFGPGTRLTVL.

The table lists this clone with a few counts. The chain recombines TRBV10-3 with TRBJ1-1; no clear D. The ends were cut back, 4 bases at V and 5 bases at J, with 23 bases in the middle. The germline gives CDR1 ENHRY, CDR2 SYGVKD. The CDR3 runs 17 residues. This CDR3 is CAISGGFGGRIRTEAFF. The CDR3 DNA sequence: TGTGCCATCAGTGGAGGTTTCGGCGGCCGGATAAGGACTGAAGCTTTCTTT.

The chain is built from TRBV5-1 and TRBJ1-5; 7 positions match TRBD1. The V segment lost 4 bases and the J segment 7 bases; nucleotides outside the gene matches: 8. The germline V gene has CDR1 SGHRS and CDR2 YFSETQ. This CDR3 is built from 14 residues. The CDR3 DNA sequence: TGCGCCAGCAGCGAACAGGGGATGTGGCAGCCCCAGCATTTT. As protein: CASSEQGMWQPQHF.

The rearrangement links TRBV9 to TRBJ2-5, with 8 bases identical to TRBD2. CDR3 size: 15 residues. CDR1 SGDLS and CDR2 YYNGEE come from the germline V gene. J gave up 7 bases and V 0 bases, and 8 bases lay outside the gene matches. In DNA, the CDR3 is TGTGCCAGCAGCGTAGGAGCGGGAGTCGGTGGGACCCAGTACTTC. Its translation is CASSVGAGVGGTQYF.

The J gene is TRBJ2-4, the V gene TRBV27; the D gene is possibly TRBD1 (5 bases). This CDR3 contains 13 residues. Germline V gene sequence: CDR1 MNHEY, CDR2 SMNVEV (reference sequence). The V end was cut by 6 bases, the J end by 8 bases, with 14 bases between. CDR3 sequence reads: CASRGRGSDIQYF. CDR3 DNA sequence: TGTGCCAGCAGGGGAAGGGGAAGTGACATTCAGTACTTC.

The V and J genes are TRBV28 and TRBJ1-2; D uncertain. The CDR3 is 16 residues long. Germline V CDR1 and CDR2: MDHEN, SYDVKM. Trimming left V 3 bases short and J 4 bases short, with 18 bases between. CDR3 DNA sequence: TGTGCCAGCAGTTTGCCCGGGGTTGGCAACGGCTATGGCTACACCTTC. It is translated as CASSLPGVGNGYGYTF.

This sequence joins TRBV2 and TRBJ2-5, with TRBD2 as a possible D gene (6 bases). This CDR3 has 13 residues. V shed 7 bases and J shed 2 bases, with 11 bases lying between them. Germline lookup yields CDR1 SNHLY and CDR2 FYNNEI. The CDR3 protein is CASTGLPQETQYF. The CDR3 DNA reads as TGTGCCAGCACGGGACTTCCGCAAGAGACCCAGTACTTC.

The count of this clone is one. One end of the junction does not line up with germline, which may come from a read error. The chain links TRBV5-1 to TRBJ2-7, with 10 bases lining up with TRBD1. Germline lookup yields CDR1 SGHRS and CDR2 YFSETQ. The CDR3 runs to 15 residues. The CDR3 coding sequence is TGTGCCAGCAGTTATACCGGGACAGGGGTTAACGAGCAGTACTTC. Its translation: CASSYTGTGVNEQYF.

J is TRBJ1-1 and V is TRBV19, with D maybe TRBD1 (5 bases). The CDR3 sequence is 15 residues long. The V end lost 8 bases, the J end lost 5 bases, and 21 bases lay between the germline ends. Per germline, CDR1 LNHDA and CDR2 SQIVND (reference sequence). This CDR3 is CASWVGSAGTTEAFF. CDR3 bases: TGTGCCAGTTGGGTAGGGTCGGCGGGGACGACTGAAGCTTTCTTT.

The chain employs TRBV5-4 and TRBJ2-1; 14 bases are a match to TRBD2. The V and J ends lost 3 bases and 9 bases, in that order; junction bases with no gene match: 5. The CDR3 length is 15 residues. CDR1 SGHNT and CDR2 YYREEE come from the germline V gene (reference sequence). Written as DNA, the CDR3 is TGTGCCAGCAGCTCCGGGACTAGCGGGAGAAGTGAGCAGTTCTTC. Protein: CASSSGTSGRSEQFF. The full variable domain, rest sourced from reference TRBV5-4 and TRBJ2-1, is ETGVTQSPTHLIKTRGQQVTLRCSSQSGHNTVSWYQQALGQGPQFIFQYYREEENGRGNFPPRFSGLQFPNYSSELNVNALELDDSALYLCASSSGTSGRSEQFFGPGTRLTVL.

This chain links TRBV27 with TRBJ2-7, with 9 nucleotides matching TRBD1. Germline V lookup: CDR1 MNHEY, CDR2 SMNVEV (reference sequence). This CDR3 region has 16 residues. Germline trimming cut 2 bases from V and 4 bases from J; bases unmatched to any gene: 9. The CDR3, as DNA: TGTGCCAGCAGTTTACTCCGGACAGGGGCGATGTACGAGCAGTACTTC. Protein sequence: CASSLLRTGAMYEQYF.